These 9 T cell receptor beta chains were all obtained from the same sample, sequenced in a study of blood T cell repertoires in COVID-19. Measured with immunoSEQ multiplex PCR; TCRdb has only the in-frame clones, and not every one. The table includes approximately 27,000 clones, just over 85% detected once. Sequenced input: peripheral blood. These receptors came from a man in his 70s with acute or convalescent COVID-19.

CDR3 DNA: TGTGCCAGCAGAACCGGGTCCGCGAACACCGGGGAGCTGTTTTTT. It yields the protein CASRTGSANTGELFF. The chain couples TRBV7-6 to TRBJ2-2; no clear D. The CDR3 has 15 amino acids. V was clipped by 6 bases and J by 0 bases, with 11 bases between them. Germline CDR1 SGHVS, CDR2 FNYEAQ.

CDR3 sequence reads: CASSASTAGGSPNEQFF. The CDR3 DNA reads as TGTGCCAGCAGCGCCTCGACGGCTGGCGGGAGCCCCAATGAGCAGTTCTTC. The chain recombines TRBV9 with TRBJ2-1; 7 bases are a match to TRBD2. The CDR3 contains 17 residues. Germline loops: CDR1 SGDLS, CDR2 YYNGEE. Germline trimming cut 3 bases from V and 6 bases from J; bases unmatched to any gene: 15.

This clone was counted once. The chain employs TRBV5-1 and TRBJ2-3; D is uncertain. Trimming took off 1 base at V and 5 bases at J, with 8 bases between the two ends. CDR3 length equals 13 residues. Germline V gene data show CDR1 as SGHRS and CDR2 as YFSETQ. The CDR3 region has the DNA TGCGCCAGCAGCTTGATCCTAGGAGATACGCAGTATTTT. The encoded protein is CASSLILGDTQYF.

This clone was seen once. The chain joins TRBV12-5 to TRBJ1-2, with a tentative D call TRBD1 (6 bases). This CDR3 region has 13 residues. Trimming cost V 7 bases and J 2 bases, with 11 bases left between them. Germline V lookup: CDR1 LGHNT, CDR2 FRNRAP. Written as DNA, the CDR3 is TGTGCTAGTGTCCAGGGGCAGAACTATGGCTACACCTTC. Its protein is CASVQGQNYGYTF.

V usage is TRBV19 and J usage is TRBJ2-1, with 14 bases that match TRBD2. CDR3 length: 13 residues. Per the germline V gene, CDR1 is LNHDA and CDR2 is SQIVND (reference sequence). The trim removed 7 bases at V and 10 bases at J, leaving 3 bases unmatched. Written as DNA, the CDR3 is TGTGCCAGTAATCGACTAGCGGGAGGGGAGCAGTTCTTC. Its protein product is CASNRLAGGEQFF.

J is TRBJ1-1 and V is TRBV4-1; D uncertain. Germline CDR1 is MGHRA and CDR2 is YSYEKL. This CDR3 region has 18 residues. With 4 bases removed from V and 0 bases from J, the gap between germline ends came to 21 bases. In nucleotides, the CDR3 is TGCGCCAGCAGCCCCCGGGGTTTAGGACCGAATATGAACACTGAAGCTTTCTTT. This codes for CASSPRGLGPNMNTEAFF.

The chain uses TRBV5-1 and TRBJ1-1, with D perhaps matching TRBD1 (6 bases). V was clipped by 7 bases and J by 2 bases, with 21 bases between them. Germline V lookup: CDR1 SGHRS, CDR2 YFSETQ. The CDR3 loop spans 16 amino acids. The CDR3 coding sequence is TGCGCCAGCGGACTCCAACCTTCAGGGGACAACACTGAAGCTTTCTTT. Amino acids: CASGLQPSGDNTEAFF.

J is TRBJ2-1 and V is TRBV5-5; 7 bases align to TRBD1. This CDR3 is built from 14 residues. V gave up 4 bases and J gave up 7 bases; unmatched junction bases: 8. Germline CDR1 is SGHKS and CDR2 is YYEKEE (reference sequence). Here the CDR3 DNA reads TGTGCCAGCAGCCGGGACAGTACTAGTAATGAGCAGTTCTTC. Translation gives CASSRDSTSNEQFF.

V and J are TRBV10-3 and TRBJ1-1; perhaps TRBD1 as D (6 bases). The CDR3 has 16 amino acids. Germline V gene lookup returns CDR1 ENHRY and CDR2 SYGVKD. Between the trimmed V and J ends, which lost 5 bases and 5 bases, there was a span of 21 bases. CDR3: CAISRIQGSKVTEAFF. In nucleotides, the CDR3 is TGTGCCATCAGTCGGATACAGGGATCTAAGGTTACTGAAGCTTTCTTT.